Presented here are 29 T cell receptor beta chains from one specimen sequenced in a study of technical replicates of blood from a handful of donors. Assay: immunoSEQ multiplex PCR; the TCRdb copy retains only in-frame clones and omits some. The table has more than 90,000 clones, 90% to 96% seen once. Sequences were obtained from T cells isolated from PBMCs. The receptors derive from a human donor in good health.

The V gene is TRBV6-1, the J gene TRBJ1-1, with D unresolved. Trimming shortened V by 6 bases and J by 5 bases, and 13 bases separated the two germline ends. Germline-derived CDR1 and CDR2 are MNHNS and SASEGT. The CDR3 is 13 amino acids. CDR3 in amino acids: CASRDSGTTEAFF. CDR3 in DNA: TGTGCCAGCAGGGATAGCGGAACGACTGAAGCTTTCTTT.

The chain employs TRBV5-6 and TRBJ2-3; TRBD2 aligns across 13 bases. From germline, CDR1 is SGHDT and CDR2 YYEEEE. After removal of 3 bases from V and 3 bases from J, the junction contained 13 bases not matched to a gene. This CDR3 is built from 19 residues. CDR3 in amino acids: CASSSLLAGGPSGTDTQYF. The CDR3 bases are TGTGCCAGCAGCTCACTACTAGCGGGAGGGCCTTCGGGTACAGATACGCAGTATTTT.

This chain links TRBV29-1 with TRBJ2-7, with 7 bases fitting TRBD2. The length of the CDR3 is 14 residues. Trimming cost V 0 bases and J 3 bases; bases outside gene matches: 5. The germline V gene encodes CDR1 SQVTM and CDR2 ANQGSEA. The CDR3 loop is CSVEDATGGYEQYF. Here the CDR3 DNA reads TGCAGCGTTGAAGATGCGACGGGGGGCTACGAGCAGTACTTC.

The rearrangement links TRBV7-2 to TRBJ1-4, with a tentative D call TRBD1 (5 bases). This CDR3 contains 15 residues. Germline CDR1 and CDR2: SGHTA and FQGNSA. The V end was cut by 5 bases, the J end by 5 bases, with 15 bases between. DNA of the CDR3: TGTGCCAGCAGCCCCTGGGGCGGACCAAATGAAAAACTGTTTTTT. Its protein is CASSPWGGPNEKLFF. The full variable domain, its missing parts supplied by reference TRBV7-2 and TRBJ1-4, is GAGVSQSPSNKVTEKGKDVELRCDPISGHTALYWYRQSLGQGLEFLIYFQGNSAPDKSGLPSDRFSAERTGGSVSTLTIQRTQQEDSAVYLCASSPWGGPNEKLFFGSGTQLSVL.

This chain uses TRBV2 with TRBJ2-5; TRBD2 matches at 11 bases. CDR3 length: 14 residues. Germline V gene sequence: CDR1 SNHLY, CDR2 FYNNEI. V shed 6 bases and J 5 bases; nucleotides not matched to a gene: 5. CDR3 nucleotides: TGTGCCAGCAGATTAGCGGGAGGGCCGGAGACCCAGTACTTC. Translated: CASRLAGGPETQYF.

J is TRBJ2-7 and V is TRBV27; 7 nucleotides agree with TRBD2. V lost 1 base to trimming and J lost 5 bases; unmatched junction nucleotides: 11. This CDR3 spans 16 amino acids. CDR1 is MNHEY and CDR2 is SMNVEV in the germline V gene (reference sequence). For the CDR3, the DNA is TGTGCCAGCAGTTTATTCTTCCCTAGCGGAAAGGACGAGCAGTACTTC. Translated: CASSLFFPSGKDEQYF.

The chain couples TRBV4-3 to TRBJ2-2; D might be TRBD1 (6 bases). Trimming took off 1 base at V and 5 bases at J, with 14 bases between the two ends. This CDR3 is built from 16 residues. CDR1 is LGHNA, CDR2 YSLEER, per germline. In DNA form, the CDR3 reads TGCGCCAGCAGCCAAGGCGCCGGGACACAGACCGGGGAGCTGTTTTTT. Translated, it gives CASSQGAGTQTGELFF.

The rearrangement uses TRBV7-3 and TRBJ1-2; 11 positions agree with TRBD1. Germline CDR1 SGHTA, CDR2 FQGTGA. The CDR3 contains 14 residues. V lost 4 bases, J lost 4 bases, and 2 bases stayed unmatched. This chain's CDR3 is CASSWDRGVYGYTF. In DNA, the CDR3 is TGTGCCAGCAGCTGGGACAGGGGGGTCTATGGCTACACCTTC.

The chain uses TRBV28 and TRBJ1-5; TRBD1 aligns across 8 bases. The germline V gene encodes CDR1 MDHEN and CDR2 SYDVKM. This CDR3 is built from 17 residues. CDR3 in amino acids: CTTGAGGRLLSNQPQHF. CDR3 in DNA: TGTACTACCGGGGCAGGGGGCCGTCTCCTCTCCAATCAGCCCCAGCATTTT. Filled out from reference TRBV28 and TRBJ1-5, the complete variable domain reads DVKVTQSSRYLVKRTGEKVFLECVQDMDHENMFWYRQDPGLGLRLIYFSYDVKMKEKGDIPEGYSVSREKKERFSLILESASTNQTSMYLCTTGAGGRLLSNQPQHFGDGTRLSIL.

This clone has only one observation. V is TRBV11-3 and J is TRBJ2-1; 11 bases match TRBD2. The CDR3 has 15 amino acids. The trim removed 6 bases at V and 3 bases at J, leaving 4 bases unmatched. The V gene's germline CDR1 is SGHNT and CDR2 YENEEA. In DNA form, the CDR3 reads TGTGCCAGCAGATCTCTAGCGGGAGGCTACAATGAGCAGTTCTTC. Amino acid sequence: CASRSLAGGYNEQFF.

The chain combines TRBV19 with TRBJ1-1; 7 bases line up with TRBD1. Germline V lookup: CDR1 LNHDA, CDR2 SQIVND (reference sequence). The V segment lost 7 bases and the J segment 10 bases; nucleotides outside the gene matches: 12. CDR3 length: 13 amino acids. The CDR3 protein is CASIPNEGARAFF. The CDR3 bases are TGTGCCAGTATACCTAACGAGGGGGCGCGAGCTTTCTTT. The variable domain in full, with the rest retrieved from reference TRBV19 and TRBJ1-1, is DGGITQSPKYLFRKEGQNVTLSCEQNLNHDAMYWYRQDPGQGLRLIYYSQIVNDFQKGDIAEGYSVSREKKESFPLTVTSAQKNPTAFYLCASIPNEGARAFFGQGTRLTVV.

This clone was picked up one time. V gene TRBV30 combines with J gene TRBJ2-1; a possible D gene is TRBD2 (6 bases). The CDR3 consists of 14 residues. Germline-derived CDR1 and CDR2 are GTSNPN and SVGIG (reference sequence). The V gene lost 5 bases and the J gene lost 2 bases, with 13 bases spanning the gap. The CDR3 DNA reads as TGTGCCTGGCTGGGGCGGGGCACCTACAATGAGCAGTTCTTC. It translates to CAWLGRGTYNEQFF. The variable domain in full, with the rest retrieved from reference TRBV30 and TRBJ2-1, is SQTIHQWPATLVQPVGSPLSLECTVEGTSNPNLYWYRQAAGRGLQLLFYSVGIGQISSEVPQNLSASRPQDRQFILSSKKLLLSDSGFYLCAWLGRGTYNEQFFGPGTRLTVL.

The chain employs TRBV13 and TRBJ2-1; 7 bases map to TRBD1. The V segment lost 5 bases and the J segment 5 bases; nucleotides outside the gene matches: 3. The CDR3 length is 13 residues. The germline CDR1 and CDR2 sequences are PRHDT and FYEKMQ (reference sequence). CDR3 sequence (DNA): TGTGCCAGCAGCCCCGACAGGGACAATGAGCAGTTCTTC. Translated: CASSPDRDNEQFF. Using reference TRBV13 and TRBJ2-1 for the parts outside the CDR3, the full variable domain is AAGVIQSPRHLIKEKRETATLKCYPIPRHDTVYWYQQGPGQDPQFLISFYEKMQSDKGSIPDRFSAQQFSDYHSELNMSSLELGDSALYFCASSPDRDNEQFFGPGTRLTVL.

This chain links TRBV29-1 with TRBJ2-1; 9 bases agree with TRBD2. J lost 3 bases, V lost 4 bases, and 4 bases had no gene match. Looked up from germline, CDR1 is SQVTM and CDR2 is ANQGSEA. CDR3 length: 14 amino acids. DNA of the CDR3: TGCAGCGTTGTACAGACTAGCGGCTACAATGAGCAGTTCTTC. This codes for CSVVQTSGYNEQFF.

The CDR3 loop reads CASSLILGEETQYF. In nucleotides, the CDR3 is TGTGCCAGCAGTTTAATCCTAGGGGAAGAGACCCAGTACTTC. The chain couples TRBV28 to TRBJ2-5, with a tentative D call TRBD1 (5 bases). CDR1 and CDR2 (germline): MDHEN, SYDVKM. Trimming pared 2 bases from V and 3 bases from J, leaving 10 bases between. This CDR3 comprises 14 residues.

The rearrangement joins TRBV9 to TRBJ2-7, with TRBD1 matching 7 bases. The CDR3 length is 13 residues. V shed 3 bases, J shed 4 bases, and the junction held 4 bases outside the gene matches. CDR1 and CDR2 (germline): SGDLS, YYNGEE. DNA for the CDR3: TGTGCCAGCAGCGCTGACAGGGAGTACGAGCAGTACTTC. Protein product: CASSADREYEQYF.

This chain links TRBV20-1 with TRBJ1-2; D gene unclear. The CDR3 sequence is 11 residues long. V gave up 1 base and J gave up 7 bases, with 7 bases separating them. In germline, CDR1 is DFQATT, CDR2 SNEGSKA (reference sequence). CDR3 amino acids: CSARGLLGYTF. The CDR3, as DNA: TGCAGTGCTAGAGGTCTTCTTGGCTACACCTTC.

The chain uses TRBV4-2 and TRBJ1-2; possible D gene TRBD1, 5 bases. The germline V gene encodes CDR1 LGHNA and CDR2 YNFKEQ. The V end lost 1 base, the J end lost 4 bases, and 16 bases lay between the germline ends. The CDR3 sequence is 16 residues long. The chain's CDR3 is CASSQVARDASYGYTF. CDR3 DNA sequence: TGTGCCAGCAGCCAAGTAGCGCGGGACGCCTCCTATGGCTACACCTTC.

V is TRBV9 and J is TRBJ1-2; D gene uncertain. The V and J ends lost 4 bases and 4 bases respectively, with 8 bases between them. The CDR3 totals 12 residues. In germline, CDR1 is SGDLS, CDR2 YYNGEE. The CDR3 nucleotides are TGTGCCAGCAGCACAGATCTCTATGGCTACACCTTC. Translation gives CASSTDLYGYTF.

The chain joins TRBV5-4 to TRBJ2-1; possibly TRBD2 for D (6 bases). The CDR3 totals 11 residues. Germline V gene lookup returns CDR1 SGHNT and CDR2 YYREEE (reference sequence). Trimming left V 7 bases short and J 5 bases short, with 7 bases between. CDR3 in DNA: TGTGCCAGCGGCGGGGACAATGAGCAGTTCTTC. Protein product: CASGGDNEQFF.

The rearrangement joins TRBV6-1 to TRBJ1-4; TRBD1 matches at 7 bases. J gave up 5 bases and V 4 bases, and 7 bases lay outside the gene matches. The CDR3 is made up of 15 amino acids. Looked up from germline, CDR1 is MNHNS and CDR2 is SASEGT. This CDR3 is CASSGPGTENEKLFF. As DNA, the CDR3 is TGTGCCAGCAGTGGGCCCGGGACAGAGAATGAAAAACTGTTTTTT.

This rearrangement joins TRBV6-5 to TRBJ2-5; 11 nucleotides match TRBD2. In germline, CDR1 is MNHEY, CDR2 SVGAGI. J gave up 5 bases and V 10 bases, and 6 bases lay outside the gene matches. The CDR3 is 13 residues long. DNA for the CDR3: TGTGCCATCGTTAGCGGGAGGGACGAGACCCAGTACTTC. Translated: CAIVSGRDETQYF.

J is TRBJ2-2 and V is TRBV11-1, with TRBD1 identical over 7 bases. V trimming: 3 bases; J trimming: 4 bases; junction bases outside the gene matches: 8. CDR1 and CDR2 from the germline V gene are SGHAT and FQDESV (reference sequence). This CDR3 is 16 amino acids long. The CDR3, as DNA: TGTGCCAGCAGCTTCCGACAGGGTCGTAGCACCGGGGAGCTGTTTTTT. Translation gives CASSFRQGRSTGELFF.

The CDR3 coding sequence is TGTGCCAGCAGTGGGGGGCCGGACTACGAGCAGTACTTC. Residues: CASSGGPDYEQYF. J is TRBJ2-7 and V is TRBV25-1; tentatively, D is TRBD1 (6 bases). Trimming pared 4 bases from V and 3 bases from J, leaving 10 bases between. CDR3 length: 13 amino acids. In germline, CDR1 is MGHDK, CDR2 SYGVNS.

Only one count was recorded for this clone. This sequence joins TRBV9 and TRBJ1-2; D possibly corresponds to TRBD1 (6 bases). This CDR3 has 17 residues. Trimming left V 0 bases short and J 3 bases short, with 18 bases between. CDR1 is SGDLS and CDR2 is YYNGEE in the germline V gene. CDR3 DNA sequence: TGTGCCAGCAGCGTAGTACAGGGTGGAAGCAGTGACTATGGCTACACCTTC. Translation gives CASSVVQGGSSDYGYTF.

The chain recombines TRBV6-6 with TRBJ2-7; 7 bases align to TRBD1. CDR1 and CDR2 from the germline V gene are MNHNY and SVGAGI (reference sequence). With 8 bases clipped from V and 0 bases from J, the junction kept 4 bases outside the gene matches. The CDR3 is made up of 13 amino acids. CDR3 in amino acids: CASLRDSSYEQYF. CDR3 bases: TGTGCCAGCTTAAGGGACAGCTCCTACGAGCAGTACTTC.

In this sample, this clone turned up once. V is TRBV15 and J is TRBJ2-7; D is ambiguous. The CDR3 has 14 amino acids. Germline loops: CDR1 LNHNV, CDR2 YYDKDF (reference sequence). V was pared by 2 bases and J by 7 bases, with 15 bases between. CDR3 nucleotide sequence: TGTGCCACCAGCAGACCCTTACCTGCTAGGGAGCAGTACTTC. It yields the protein CATSRPLPAREQYF.

About this clone: Germline is not matched at one junction end, which may reflect a read error. The chain employs TRBV6-1 and TRBJ2-7; perhaps TRBD2 as D (5 bases). Germline V gene data show CDR1 as MNHNS and CDR2 as SASEGT. The CDR3 is 14 amino acids. This CDR3 is CASREPLGTYEQYF. Here the CDR3 DNA reads TGTGCCAGCCGTGAGCCACTAGGCACCTACGAGCAGTACTTC.

The J gene is TRBJ2-1, the V gene TRBV5-6, with D uncertain. The CDR3 totals 14 residues. Per germline, CDR1 SGHDT and CDR2 YYEEEE. V was clipped by 2 bases and J by 6 bases, with 12 bases between them. The CDR3 nucleotides read TGTGCCAGCAGCTTTGGGCCCATCACCAATGAGCAGTTCTTC. This translates into CASSFGPITNEQFF.